A selection of T cell receptor beta chains follows, all from one sample in a study of blood T cell repertoires in COVID-19. Sequencing was performed with immunoSEQ multiplex PCR; in TCRdb, only in-frame clones are kept and a portion is missing. The table has fewer than 200,000 clones, 80% seen once. The sample comprised peripheral blood. These receptors were taken from a man aged 60-69 years with acute or convalescent COVID-19. Both conserved end residues are part of each CDR3. D genes are given only for firm matches. The listing skips clone size in some rows; elsewhere it reads once, few, many or a size class.

d_gene	j_gene	v_gene	abundance	CDR3nt	CDR3aa
TRBD1	TRBJ2-3	TRBV7-6	NA	TGTGCCAGCAGTCAGGGTGGGACAGGGGCAGATACGCAGTATTTT	CASSQGGTGADTQYF
TRBD1	TRBJ2-5	TRBV3-1/TRBV3-2	NA	TGTGCCAGCAGCCAGGTACAGGGGGCGGAAGGATGGGGCACCCAGTACTTC	CASSQVQGAEGWGTQYF
NA	TRBJ1-2	TRBV3-1/TRBV3-2	NA	TGTGCCAGCAGCCAAGGGGAGGGATTACGGTATGGCTACACCTTC	CASSQGEGLRYGYTF
NA	TRBJ2-7	TRBV6-2/TRBV6-3	NA	TGTGCCAGCAGCTATCAGGGGAGTCTGTACGAGCAGTACTTC	CASSYQGSLYEQYF
TRBD2	TRBJ2-3	TRBV2	NA	TGTGCCAGCAGTGGGGGACTAGGCCCGTCACGGGATACGCAGTATTTT	CASSGGLGPSRDTQYF
NA	TRBJ2-5	TRBV21-1	NA	TGTGCCAGCAGCAATATATTGGCAGGGAAAAGGACAGAGACCCAGTACTTC	CASSNILAGKRTETQYF
TRBD1	TRBJ1-2	TRBV10-3	NA	TGTGCCATCAGGCCAGGACAGGGGGTAGATGGCTACACCTTC	CAIRPGQGVDGYTF
TRBD1	TRBJ1-3	TRBV19	NA	TGTGCCAGTACCCCCCTTTTGTTGGGACAGGGGGCCTTGTCTGGAAACACCATATATTTT	CASTPLLLGQGALSGNTIYF
NA	TRBJ2-3	TRBV11-2	NA	TGTGCCAGCAGCTTACTAGCGAGCACAGATACGCAGTATTTT	CASSLLASTDTQYF
NA	TRBJ1-6	TRBV21-1	NA	TGTGCCAGCAGCCCGAGACAGGGACTCTATAATTCACCCCTCCACTTT	CASSPRQGLYNSPLHF
TRBD1	TRBJ1-6	TRBV4-1	NA	TGCGCCAGCAGCCAAGATGGACAGGGGGCTTATTCACCCCTCCACTTT	CASSQDGQGAYSPLHF
TRBD1	TRBJ2-7	TRBV25-1	NA	TGTGCCAGCAGTGTGGACAGGGGGAGTTACGAGCAGTACTTC	CASSVDRGSYEQYF
TRBD1	TRBJ1-6	TRBV9	once	TGTGCCAGCAGCGGACAGGGGGACCGTTCACCCCTCCACTTT	CASSGQGDRSPLHF
TRBD1	TRBJ1-2	TRBV2	NA	TGTGCCAGCAGAGTGGGGGACAGGAGTCCCATTAACTATGGCTACACCTTC	CASRVGDRSPINYGYTF